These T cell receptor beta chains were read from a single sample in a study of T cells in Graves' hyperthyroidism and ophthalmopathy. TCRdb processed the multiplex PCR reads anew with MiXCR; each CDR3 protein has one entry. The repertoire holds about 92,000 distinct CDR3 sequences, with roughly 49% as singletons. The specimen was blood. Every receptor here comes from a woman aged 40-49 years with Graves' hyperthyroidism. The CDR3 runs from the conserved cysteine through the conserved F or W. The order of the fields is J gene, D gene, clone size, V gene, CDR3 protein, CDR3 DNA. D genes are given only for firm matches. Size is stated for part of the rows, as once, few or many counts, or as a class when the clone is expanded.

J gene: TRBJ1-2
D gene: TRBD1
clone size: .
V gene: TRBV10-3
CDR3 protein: CAIRPGTGDGYTF
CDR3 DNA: TGTGCCATCAGACCCGGGACAGGGGATGGCTACACCTTC

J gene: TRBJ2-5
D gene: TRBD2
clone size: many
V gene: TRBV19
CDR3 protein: CASTERREGQETQYF
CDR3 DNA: TGTGCCAGTACCGAGAGACGGGAGGGGCAAGAGACCCAGTACTTC

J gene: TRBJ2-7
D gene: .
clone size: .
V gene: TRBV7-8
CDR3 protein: CASSLGGEGSYEQYF
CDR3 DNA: TGTGCCAGCAGCTTAGGCGGTGAGGGGTCCTACGAGCAGTACTTC

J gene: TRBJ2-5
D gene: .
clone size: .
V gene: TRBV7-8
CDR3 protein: CASVSEGGEAQYF
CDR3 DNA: TGTGCCAGCGTTAGCGAGGGAGGAGAGGCCCAGTACTTC

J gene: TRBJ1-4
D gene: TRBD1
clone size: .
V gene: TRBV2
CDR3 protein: CASSRTGAEEKLFF
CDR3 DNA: TGTGCCAGCAGTCGCACAGGGGCCGAGGAAAAACTGTTTTTT

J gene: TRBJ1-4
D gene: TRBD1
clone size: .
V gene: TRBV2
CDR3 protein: CASSQPGRTGGPTSEKLFF
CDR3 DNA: TGTGCCAGCAGTCAACCCGGGAGGACAGGGGGTCCCACTAGTGAAAAACTGTTTTTT

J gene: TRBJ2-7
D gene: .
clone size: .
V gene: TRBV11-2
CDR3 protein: CASCIGGSTDEQYF
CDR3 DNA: TGTGCCAGCTGCATAGGGGGGTCCACGGACGAGCAGTACTTC

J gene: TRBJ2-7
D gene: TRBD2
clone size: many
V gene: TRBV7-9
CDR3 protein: CASSSTSGRGEQYF
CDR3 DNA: TGTGCCAGCAGCTCAACATCAGGGAGGGGCGAGCAGTACTTC

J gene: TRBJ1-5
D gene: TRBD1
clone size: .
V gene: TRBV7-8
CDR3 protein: CASSAPGQLGNQPQHF
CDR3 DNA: TGTGCCAGCAGCGCTCCGGGACAGCTGGGCAATCAGCCCCAGCATTTT

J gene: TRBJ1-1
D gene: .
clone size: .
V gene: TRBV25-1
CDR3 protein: CVRRPGATEAFF
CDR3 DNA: TGTGTTAGGCGACCAGGGGCCACTGAAGCTTTCTTT

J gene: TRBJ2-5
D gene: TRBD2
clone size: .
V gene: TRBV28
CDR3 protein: CATSPPTSGGVQETQYF
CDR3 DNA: TGTGCCACCAGCCCGCCGACTAGCGGGGGGGTCCAAGAGACCCAGTACTTC

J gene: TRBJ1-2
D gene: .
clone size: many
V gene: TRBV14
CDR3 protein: CASSQVWYGYTF
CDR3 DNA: TGTGCCAGCAGCCAAGTCTGGTATGGCTACACCTTC

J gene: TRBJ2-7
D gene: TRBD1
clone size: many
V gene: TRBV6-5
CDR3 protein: CASRSPQGQGSEQYF
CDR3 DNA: TGTGCCAGCAGATCCCCTCAGGGACAGGGAAGCGAGCAGTACTTC

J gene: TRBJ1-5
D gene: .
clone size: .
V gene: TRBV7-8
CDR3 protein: CASSPTVRVSPQHF
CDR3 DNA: TGTGCCAGCAGCCCAACGGTGCGGGTTTCGCCCCAGCATTTT

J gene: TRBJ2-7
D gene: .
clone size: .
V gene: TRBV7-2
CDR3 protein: CASSVYGTGTAQYF
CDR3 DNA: TGTGCCAGCAGCGTCTACGGGACCGGCACGGCGCAGTACTTC

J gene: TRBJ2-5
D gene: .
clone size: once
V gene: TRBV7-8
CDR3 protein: CASSFILLETQYF
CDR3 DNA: TGTGCCAGCAGCTTTATCCTGTTAGAGACCCAGTACTTC

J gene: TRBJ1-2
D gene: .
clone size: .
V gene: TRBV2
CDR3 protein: CATNYGRNYGYTF
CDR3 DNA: TGTGCCACCAACTACGGGAGGAACTATGGCTACACCTTC

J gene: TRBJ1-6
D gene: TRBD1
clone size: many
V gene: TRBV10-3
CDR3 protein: CAIRPGQGDSPLHF
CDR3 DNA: TGTGCCATCAGGCCGGGACAGGGCGATTCACCCCTCCACTTT

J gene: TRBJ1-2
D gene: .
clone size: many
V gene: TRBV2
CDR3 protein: CATITKEQVNGYTF
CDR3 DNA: TGTGCCACCATTACTAAGGAGCAGGTTAATGGCTACACCTTC

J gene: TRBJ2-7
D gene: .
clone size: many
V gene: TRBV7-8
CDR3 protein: CASSLAGSGTEQYF
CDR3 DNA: TGTGCCAGCAGCTTAGCGGGTTCTGGGACCGAGCAGTACTTC

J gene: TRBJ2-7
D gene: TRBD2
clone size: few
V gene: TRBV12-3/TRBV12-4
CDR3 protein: CASSFSRGDEQYF
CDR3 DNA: TGTGCCAGCAGTTTCTCCCGGGGGGACGAGCAGTACTTC

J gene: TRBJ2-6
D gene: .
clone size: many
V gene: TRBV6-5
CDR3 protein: CASSVEGGSGANVLTF
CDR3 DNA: TGTGCCAGCAGTGTCGAAGGGGGCTCTGGGGCCAACGTCCTGACTTTC

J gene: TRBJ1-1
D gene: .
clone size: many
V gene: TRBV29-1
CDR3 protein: CSVEVYRRYTEAFF
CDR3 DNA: TGCAGCGTTGAGGTCTACAGGAGGTACACTGAAGCTTTCTTT

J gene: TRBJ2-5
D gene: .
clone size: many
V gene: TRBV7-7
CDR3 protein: CASSLHNGGTQYF
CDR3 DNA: TGTGCCAGCAGCTTACACAACGGAGGGACCCAGTACTTC

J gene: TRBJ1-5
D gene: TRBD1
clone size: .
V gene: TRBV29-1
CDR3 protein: CSVERDRGHNQPQHF
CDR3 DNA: TGCAGCGTTGAACGGGACAGGGGGCACAATCAGCCCCAGCATTTT

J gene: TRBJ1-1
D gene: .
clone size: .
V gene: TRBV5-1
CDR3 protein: CASSRRGQFNTEAFF
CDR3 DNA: TGCGCCAGCAGCCGGAGAGGACAGTTCAACACTGAAGCTTTCTTT

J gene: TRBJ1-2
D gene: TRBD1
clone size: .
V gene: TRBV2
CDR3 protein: CASSLRTGRSSGYTF
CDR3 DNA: TGTGCCAGCAGTCTCCGGACAGGGAGGTCGAGTGGCTACACCTTC

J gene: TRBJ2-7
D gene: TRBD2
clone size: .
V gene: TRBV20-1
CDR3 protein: CSAVLAGGVSYEQYF
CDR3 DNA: TGCAGTGCCGTACTAGCGGGAGGAGTATCCTACGAGCAGTACTTC

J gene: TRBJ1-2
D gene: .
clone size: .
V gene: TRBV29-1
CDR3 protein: CSLAHTYGYTF
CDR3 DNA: TGCAGCTTAGCGCATACCTATGGCTACACCTTC

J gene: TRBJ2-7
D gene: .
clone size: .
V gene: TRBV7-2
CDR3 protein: CASSLGVGYEQYF
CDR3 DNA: TGTGCCAGCAGCTTGGGGGTTGGCTACGAGCAGTACTTC

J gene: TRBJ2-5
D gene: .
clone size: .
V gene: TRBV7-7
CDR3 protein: CASSPGRQVVGETQHF
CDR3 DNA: TGTGCTAGCAGCCCAGGGAGACAGGTTGTGGGAGAGACCCAGCACTTC

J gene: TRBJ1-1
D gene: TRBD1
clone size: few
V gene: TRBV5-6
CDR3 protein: CASSFYRGGNTEAFF
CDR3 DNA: TGTGCCAGCAGCTTCTACAGGGGCGGTAACACTGAAGCTTTCTTT

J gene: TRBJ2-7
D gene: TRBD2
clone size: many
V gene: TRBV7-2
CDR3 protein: CASSLARAGGWYEQYF
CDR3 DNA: TGTGCCAGCAGCTTAGCGCGGGCGGGAGGATGGTACGAGCAGTACTTC

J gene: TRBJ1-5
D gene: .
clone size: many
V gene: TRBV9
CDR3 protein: CASSVGWSNQPQHF
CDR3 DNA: TGTGCCAGCAGCGTAGGATGGAGCAATCAGCCCCAGCATTTT

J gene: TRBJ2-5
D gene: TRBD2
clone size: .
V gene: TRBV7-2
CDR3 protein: CASSQDTSGRETQYF
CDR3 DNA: TGCGCCAGCAGCCAAGACACTAGCGGGAGGGAGACCCAGTACTTC

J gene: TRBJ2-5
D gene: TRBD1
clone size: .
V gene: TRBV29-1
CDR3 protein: CSVETGFNQPQYF
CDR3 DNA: TGCAGCGTTGAGACAGGGTTCAATCAGCCCCAGTACTTC

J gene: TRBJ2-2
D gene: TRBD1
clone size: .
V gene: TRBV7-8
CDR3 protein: CASSPIGGQGATGELFF
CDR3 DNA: TGTGCCAGCAGTCCAATAGGGGGACAGGGGGCGACCGGGGAGCTGTTTTTT

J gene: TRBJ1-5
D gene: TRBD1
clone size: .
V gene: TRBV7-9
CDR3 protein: CASRRQGAINQPQHF
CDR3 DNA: TGTGCCAGCAGAAGACAGGGGGCTATCAATCAGCCCCAGCATTTT

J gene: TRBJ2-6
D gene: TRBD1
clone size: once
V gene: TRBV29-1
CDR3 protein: CSVEGTGVTEAF
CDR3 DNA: TGCAGCGTTGAAGGGACAGGGGTAACTGAAGCTTTC

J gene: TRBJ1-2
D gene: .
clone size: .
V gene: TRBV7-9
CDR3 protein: CASSVRVNYGYTF
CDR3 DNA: TGTGCCAGCAGCGTCAGGGTCAACTATGGCTACACCTTC

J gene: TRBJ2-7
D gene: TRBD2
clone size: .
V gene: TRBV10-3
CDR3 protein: CATRQGLAGVGYEQYF
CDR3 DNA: TGTGCCACCAGACAGGGACTAGCGGGAGTGGGGTACGAGCAGTACTTC

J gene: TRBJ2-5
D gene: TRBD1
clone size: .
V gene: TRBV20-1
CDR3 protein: CSASRDSDTQEAQYF
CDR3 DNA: TGCAGTGCTAGTAGGGACAGCGATACCCAAGAGGCCCAGTACTTC

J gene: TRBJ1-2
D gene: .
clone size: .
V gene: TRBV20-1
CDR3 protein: CSASNPQGGGYGYTF
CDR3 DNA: TGCAGTGCTAGTAATCCGCAGGGAGGCGGCTATGGCTACACCTTC

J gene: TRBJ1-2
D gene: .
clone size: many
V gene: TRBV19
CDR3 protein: CASSIDRNYGYTF
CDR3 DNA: TGTGCCAGTAGTATTGACAGGAACTATGGCTACACCTTC

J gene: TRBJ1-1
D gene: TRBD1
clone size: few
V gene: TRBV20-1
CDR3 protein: CSAPGQAGAFF
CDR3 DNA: TGCAGTGCTCCGGGACAGGCTGGGGCTTTCTTT

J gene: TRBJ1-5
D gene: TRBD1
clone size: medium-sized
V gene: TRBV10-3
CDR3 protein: CAISRDSDQPQHF
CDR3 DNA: TGTGCCATCAGCCGGGACAGCGATCAGCCCCAGCATTTT

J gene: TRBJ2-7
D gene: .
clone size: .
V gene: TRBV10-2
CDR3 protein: CASSQGTPFYEQYF
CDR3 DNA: TGCGCCAGCAGTCAGGGTACACCCTTCTACGAGCAGTACTTC